This T cell receptor (beta chain) is drawn from a study of T cell changes during pregnancy in multiple sclerosis. Repertoires were generated with immunoSEQ multiplex PCR, while TCRdb's copy carries only in-frame clones and drops some. The table lists about 54,000 clones, 91% of them singletons, with 1% to 1.5% in the top ten. Sequences were derived from peripheral blood, sampled after pregnancy. The TCR comes from a female donor in good health, enrolled as a control in a pregnancy study.

CDR3 in amino acids: CASSLGGRGSYNEQFF. Written as DNA, the CDR3 is TGTGCCAGCAGCCTTGGTGGGCGGGGTTCCTACAATGAGCAGTTCTTC. This chain connects TRBV5-6 to TRBJ2-1, with a tentative D call TRBD2 (6 bases). The CDR3 runs 16 residues. V was clipped by 4 bases and J by 1 base, with 15 bases between them. Germline V gene sequence: CDR1 SGHDT, CDR2 YYEEEE.